The 16 T cell receptor beta chains below all came from one sample that was sequenced in a study of vaccination and CD4 T cells after COVID-19. The antigens for these receptors are not known. Scientists ran DNA taken from cultured CD4+ T cells through the Oncomine TCR Beta short-read assay for sequencing. TCRdb processed the PCR reads anew with MiXCR; each CDR3 protein has one entry. The table records around 8,800 distinct CDR3 sequences, less than 65% of them present only once. The sample's treatment: roughly nine-day PBMC culture with coronavirus spike peptide pools or control peptides (ViraFEST assay). The sequences come from cultured CD4+ T cells from blood, collected after SARS-CoV-2 vaccination. These receptors were obtained from a human donor with COVID-19.

CDR3 residues: CASSLTGRQPQHF. Here the CDR3 DNA reads TGTGCCAGCAGCTTAACAGGGCGGCAGCCCCAGCATTTT. The gene calls are TRBV7-2 and TRBJ1-5; D possibly corresponds to TRBD1 (6 bases). The germline V and J ends were trimmed by 2 bases and 7 bases, with 9 bases remaining between them. The CDR3 is 13 residues long. The germline V gene has CDR1 SGHTA and CDR2 FQGNSA.

This clonotype has a handful of counts. CDR3 DNA sequence: TGTGCCAGCTCCGCAGGCAGGGGCGCAGGCTACACCTTC. Protein: CASSAGRGAGYTF. This chain uses TRBV19 with TRBJ1-2, with D possibly matching TRBD1 (6 bases). V was pared by 9 bases and J by 8 bases, with 19 bases between. Germline V lookup: CDR1 LNHDA, CDR2 SQIVND (reference sequence). This CDR3 has 13 amino acids.

The gene calls are TRBV19 and TRBJ1-2, with 7 bases matching TRBD1. This CDR3 is 15 amino acids long. Trimming cost V 7 bases and J 8 bases; bases outside gene matches: 16. Germline-derived CDR1 and CDR2 are LNHDA and SQIVND (reference sequence). CDR3 region: CASKMGQGGSGGYTF. CDR3 nucleotide sequence: TGTGCCAGTAAGATGGGCCAAGGGGGCTCGGGAGGCTACACCTTC.

In nucleotides, the CDR3 is TGTGCCAGCCGACAGGGGGCTCAGCCCCAGCATTTT. Translated, it gives CASRQGAQPQHF. This chain connects TRBV6-1 to TRBJ1-5; 10 positions agree with TRBD1. The CDR3 loop spans 12 amino acids. The V gene's germline CDR1 is MNHNS and CDR2 SASEGT. V trimming: 8 bases; J trimming: 6 bases; junction bases outside the gene matches: 1.

The chain couples TRBV20-1 to TRBJ1-2, with D possibly matching TRBD1 (6 bases). Germline assignment: CDR1 DFQATT and CDR2 SNEGSKA (reference sequence). Trimming pared 3 bases from V and 4 bases from J, leaving 15 bases between. The CDR3 extends over 14 amino acids. CDR3 sequence reads: CSASPQGPTYGYTF. The CDR3 nucleotides read TGCAGTGCTAGCCCCCAGGGGCCCACCTATGGCTACACCTTC.

The DNA of the CDR3 is TGTGCCAGCAGCCCCGGCGACCGGACCTACGAGCAGTACTTC. Protein product: CASSPGDRTYEQYF. The chain uses TRBV11-3 and TRBJ2-7; D ambiguous. CDR3 length: 14 residues. Germline V lookup: CDR1 SGHNT, CDR2 YENEEA. The V end lost 5 bases, the J end lost 2 bases, and 13 bases lay between the germline ends.

This CDR3 is CASSLLVIGAESTF. In nucleotides, the CDR3 is TGTGCCAGCAGTTTGTTGGTCATCGGGGCGGAGAGCACCTTC. The rearrangement links TRBV28 to TRBJ1-2; a weak D match, TRBD1 (5 bases). This CDR3 has 14 residues. Germline values: CDR1 MDHEN, CDR2 SYDVKM. The V end lost 3 bases, the J end lost 13 bases, and 21 bases lay between the germline ends.

The chain links TRBV5-8 to TRBJ1-2; D remains unclear. Germline values: CDR1 SGHTS, CDR2 YDEGEE. Trimming took off 1 base at V and 13 bases at J, with 11 bases between the two ends. The CDR3 totals 11 residues. Here the CDR3 reads CASSLRVLLTF. In nucleotides, the CDR3 is TGTGCCAGCAGCTTGAGAGTCCTCCTCACCTTC.

The V and J genes are TRBV20-1 and TRBJ2-4; D is unclear. Trimming left V 5 bases short and J 2 bases short, with 4 bases between. The CDR3 sequence is 11 residues long. CDR1 is DFQATT, CDR2 SNEGSKA, per germline (reference sequence). The CDR3 bases are TGCAGTGCTCCTACCAAAAACATTCAGTACTTC. Translation gives CSAPTKNIQYF.

Worth noting for this clonotype: No conserved phenylalanine or tryptophan ends this CDR3, so it is likely a read error. The V gene is TRBV7-9, the J gene TRBJ2-5, with 7 bases matching TRBD1. Trimming took 0 bases from V and 4 from J; bases not matched to a gene: 8. Germline V lookup: CDR1 SEHNR, CDR2 FQNEAQ (reference sequence). The length of the CDR3 is 16 residues. CDR3 region: CASSLALGGAGETQYL. The DNA for the CDR3 is TGTGCCAGCAGCTTAGCCCTAGGGGGCGCGGGAGAGACCCAGTACCTC.

This clonotype was found a few times. The chain employs TRBV6-1 and TRBJ1-6; D is unresolved. V lost 3 bases, J lost 12 bases, and 9 bases lay in between. CDR3 length equals 12 residues. The germline CDR1 and CDR2 sequences are MNHNS and SASEGT. The CDR3 loop is CASSDWGLPLHF. In nucleotides, the CDR3 is TGTGCCAGCAGTGATTGGGGTTTACCCCTCCACTTT.

This sequence joins TRBV6-5 and TRBJ2-7; 7 positions match TRBD1. The CDR3 consists of 13 residues. From germline, CDR1 is MNHEY and CDR2 SVGAGI. Trimming cost V 4 bases and J 3 bases; bases outside gene matches: 3. This CDR3 is CASSLQGYYEQYF. In DNA, the CDR3 is TGTGCCAGCAGTTTACAGGGGTACTACGAGCAGTACTTC.

The chain joins TRBV10-3 to TRBJ2-3; 13 bases line up with TRBD2. The germline CDR1 and CDR2 sequences are ENHRY and SYGVKD. This CDR3 is built from 17 residues. The V and J ends lost 7 bases and 5 bases, in that order; junction bases with no gene match: 12. CDR3 sequence: CAIKPGHGTSGIDTQYF. As DNA, the CDR3 is TGTGCCATCAAACCAGGTCACGGGACTAGCGGGATAGATACGCAGTATTTT.

The chain links TRBV5-1 to TRBJ1-5; D might be TRBD1 (6 bases). Trimming removed 4 bases from V and 3 bases from J, with 11 bases in between. Germline V lookup: CDR1 SGHRS, CDR2 YFSETQ. The CDR3 consists of 14 residues. The CDR3 nucleotides are TGCGCCAGCAGCCCGGACAGTCCCAATCAGCCCCAGCATTTT. This translates into CASSPDSPNQPQHF.

This chain uses TRBV19 with TRBJ2-5; weak D call: TRBD2 (5 bases). The length of the CDR3 is 12 residues. CDR1 is LNHDA and CDR2 is SQIVND in the germline V gene (reference sequence). Trimming left V 6 bases short and J 5 bases short, with 10 bases between. Written as DNA, the CDR3 is TGTGCCAGTAGGTCGGGGTCTGAGACCCAGTACTTC. Translation: CASRSGSETQYF.

The genes are TRBV7-9 and TRBJ1-1, with D possibly being TRBD1 (6 bases). The germline V gene encodes CDR1 SEHNR and CDR2 FQNEAQ (reference sequence). The CDR3 contains 15 residues. Trimming left V 0 bases short and J 5 bases short, with 13 bases between. CDR3 DNA sequence: TGTGCCAGCAGCTTAGCTTCAGGGGAGGTGACTGAAGCTTTCTTT. Translation gives CASSLASGEVTEAFF.